The 19 T cell receptor beta chains below come from one sample, sequenced in a study of cytomegalovirus exposure and HLA in healthy donors. Only in-frame clones appear in the TCRdb table, and some are missing; sequencing was by immunoSEQ multiplex PCR. The repertoire holds hundreds of thousands of clones, roughly 87% seen once, with more than 10% in the top ten. The sequenced sample consisted of PBMCs. These TCRs come from a man aged 18 to 30 in good health and CMV-seropositive.

The chain carries TRBV6-6 and TRBJ1-4, with D hard to call. CDR1 and CDR2 from the germline V gene are MNHNY and SVGAGI (reference sequence). The CDR3 is made up of 12 amino acids. Trimming pared 6 bases from V and 8 bases from J, leaving 10 bases between. Here the CDR3 reads CASSQMLEKLFF. CDR3 bases: TGTGCCAGCAGCCAGATGTTGGAAAAACTGTTTTTT.

The rearrangement links TRBV7-9 to TRBJ2-7, with 7 bases fitting TRBD1. After removal of 3 bases from V and 5 bases from J, the junction contained 10 bases not matched to a gene. The CDR3 spans 15 residues. Germline V gene sequence: CDR1 SEHNR, CDR2 FQNEAQ (reference sequence). CDR3 in DNA: TGTGCCAGCAGCTTTTCGACAGGGTATCCCAACGAGCAGTACTTC. This codes for CASSFSTGYPNEQYF.

This sequence joins TRBV28 and TRBJ1-1, with 8 bases that match TRBD1. The germline gives CDR1 MDHEN, CDR2 SYDVKM. CDR3 length equals 15 residues. V gave up 4 bases and J gave up 3 bases; unmatched junction bases: 7. Here the CDR3 reads CASSSPGGLDTEAFF. The CDR3 DNA reads TGTGCCAGCAGTTCTCCAGGGGGCCTGGACACTGAAGCTTTCTTT.

The rearrangement links TRBV4-2 to TRBJ2-1; D uncertain. Per germline, CDR1 LGHNA and CDR2 YNFKEQ. There are 17 residues in the CDR3. V gave up 4 bases and J gave up 4 bases, with 20 bases separating them. The CDR3 nucleotides are TGTGCCAGCAGCCGAAGTCCCGGCGAGCCGGTGTACAATGAGCAGTTCTTC. The encoded protein is CASSRSPGEPVYNEQFF.

The rearrangement uses TRBV19 and TRBJ2-7; D could derive from TRBD1 or TRBD2 (5 bases each). CDR3 size: 16 residues. The germline V gene encodes CDR1 LNHDA and CDR2 SQIVND (reference sequence). V lost 7 bases and J lost 3, with 22 bases in between. The CDR3 nucleotides are TGTGCCAGTACCGCTTCCGGGACCGCGATCGTCTACGAGCAGTACTTC. This codes for CASTASGTAIVYEQYF.

The gene calls are TRBV27 and TRBJ2-3, with 7 bases matching TRBD1. The CDR3 runs to 16 residues. V shed 0 bases, J shed 2 bases, and the junction held 5 bases outside the gene matches. From germline, CDR1 is MNHEY and CDR2 SMNVEV (reference sequence). The chain's CDR3 is CASSLSVTGDTDTQYF. CDR3 coding DNA: TGTGCCAGCAGTTTATCGGTAACAGGGGACACAGATACGCAGTATTTT.

The chain uses TRBV7-8 and TRBJ2-1; unclear D gene. Germline V gives CDR1 SGHVS, CDR2 FQNEAQ. Trimming stripped 5 bases from V and 0 bases from J, with 11 bases between. This CDR3 is 15 amino acids long. The CDR3 nucleotides read TGTGCCAGCAGCCCTGTTGGCAGCTCCTACAATGAGCAGTTCTTC. It codes for CASSPVGSSYNEQFF.

The chain recombines TRBV27 with TRBJ2-3; no definite D call. The CDR3 covers 13 residues. Per germline, CDR1 MNHEY and CDR2 SMNVEV (reference sequence). V was trimmed by 2 bases and J by 5 bases, leaving 8 bases between them. The CDR3 DNA sequence: TGTGCCAGCAGTTTACTAGTGTTAGATACGCAGTATTTT. This encodes CASSLLVLDTQYF.

This clone was picked up one time. This chain connects TRBV6-1 to TRBJ1-2, with TRBD1 as a possible D gene (5 bases). V gave up 7 bases and J gave up 5 bases, with 17 bases separating them. The CDR3 is made up of 14 amino acids. In germline, CDR1 is MNHNS, CDR2 SASEGT. Written as DNA, the CDR3 is TGTGCCAGCAATAACCCGGGACTGGAATATGGCTACACCTTC. It is translated as CASNNPGLEYGYTF.

The chain carries TRBV9 and TRBJ2-2; D gene ambiguous. CDR3 length equals 12 residues. The germline gives CDR1 SGDLS, CDR2 YYNGEE. The ends were cut back, 0 bases at V and 6 bases at J, with 3 bases in the middle. The CDR3, as DNA: TGTGCCAGCAGCGTAGCTGCCGGGGAGCTGTTTTTT. Protein product: CASSVAAGELFF. The complete variable domain, with remaining parts taken from reference TRBV9 and TRBJ2-2, reads DSGVTQTPKHLITATGQRVTLRCSPRSGDLSVYWYQQSLDQGLQFLIQYYNGEERAKGNILERFSAQQFPDLHSELNLSSLELGDSALYFCASSVAAGELFFGEGSRLTVL.

This chain connects TRBV2 to TRBJ1-5; D gene unclear. The germline V and J ends were trimmed by 3 bases and 1 base, with 10 bases remaining between them. The CDR3 consists of 15 residues. CDR1 is SNHLY, CDR2 FYNNEI, per germline. The CDR3 protein is CASSDRLGSNQPQHF. As DNA, the CDR3 is TGTGCCAGCAGTGACAGGTTGGGGAGCAATCAGCCCCAGCATTTT.

This clone was detected only once. The J gene is TRBJ2-2, the V gene TRBV27; tentatively, D is TRBD2 (7 bases). Germline lookup yields CDR1 MNHEY and CDR2 SMNVEV (reference sequence). Trimming removed 3 bases at V and 3 bases at J, with 14 bases between. The CDR3 runs 16 residues. The CDR3: CASSFPRGADTGELFF. CDR3 nucleotide sequence: TGTGCCAGCAGTTTCCCTCGGGGGGCAGACACCGGGGAGCTGTTTTTT.

This clone was seen a single time. The rearrangement uses TRBV28 and TRBJ2-7; possibly TRBD2 for D (6 bases). The CDR3 length is 14 residues. Per the germline V gene, CDR1 is MDHEN and CDR2 is SYDVKM. V gave up 7 bases and J gave up 1 base, with 14 bases separating them. CDR3 amino acids: CASTKGLPSYEQYF. The CDR3 DNA follows: TGTGCCAGCACCAAGGGACTCCCGTCCTACGAGCAGTACTTC.

V and J are TRBV5-1 and TRBJ2-2; the D gene could be TRBD1 or TRBD2 (5 bases each). The CDR3 length is 16 residues. The germline CDR1 and CDR2 sequences are SGHRS and YFSETQ. Trimming stripped 0 bases from V and 6 bases from J, with 15 bases between. CDR3 residues: CASSLDMGRPPGELFF. The CDR3 DNA reads TGCGCCAGCAGCTTGGATATGGGACGTCCCCCCGGGGAGCTGTTTTTT.

J is TRBJ1-4 and V is TRBV7-9; perhaps TRBD1 as D (6 bases). V gave up 4 bases and J gave up 7 bases, with 13 bases separating them. The length of the CDR3 is 14 residues. CDR1 SEHNR and CDR2 FQNEAQ come from the germline V gene (reference sequence). The CDR3 reads CASSSARDIEKLFF. The CDR3 nucleotides read TGTGCCAGCAGCTCCGCCAGGGACATTGAAAAACTGTTTTTT.

CDR3 nucleotide sequence: TGCGCCAGCAGCTTGGATCCGGGTGAGCAGCCCCAGCATTTT. Protein: CASSLDPGEQPQHF. The chain has TRBV5-1 and TRBJ1-5; no definite D call. The CDR3 has 14 amino acids. Germline V CDR1 and CDR2: SGHRS, YFSETQ. V lost 0 bases to trimming and J lost 7 bases, with 11 bases between them. Variable domain in full (rest from reference TRBV5-1 and TRBJ1-5): KAGVTQTPRYLIKTRGQQVTLSCSPISGHRSVSWYQQTPGQGLQFLFEYFSETQRNKGNFPGRFSGRQFSNSRSEMNVSTLELGDSALYLCASSLDPGEQPQHFGDGTRLSIL.

The V call is TRBV12-5, the J call TRBJ2-3; D call uncertain. Between the trimmed V and J ends, which lost 5 bases and 4 bases, there was a span of 10 bases. Germline values: CDR1 LGHNT, CDR2 FRNRAP. The CDR3 extends over 13 amino acids. The CDR3 coding sequence is TGTGCTAGTGGTCCCGGTAGTGCAGATACGCAGTATTTT. As protein: CASGPGSADTQYF.

The J gene is TRBJ2-3, the V gene TRBV7-9; 7 bases line up with TRBD2. Trimming removed 6 bases from V and 2 bases from J; junction bases left unmatched: 5. CDR3 length: 14 residues. In germline, CDR1 is SEHNR, CDR2 FQNEAQ (reference sequence). The chain's CDR3 is CASSELAFTDTQYF. In DNA, the CDR3 is TGTGCCAGCAGTGAACTAGCGTTCACAGATACGCAGTATTTT.

This sequence joins TRBV6-5 and TRBJ2-7; 11 bases agree with TRBD2. The CDR3 extends over 14 amino acids. V trimming: 6 bases; J trimming: 3 bases; junction bases outside the gene matches: 4. Germline values: CDR1 MNHEY, CDR2 SVGAGI. The CDR3 reads CASRGLAEIYEQYF. Written as DNA, the CDR3 is TGTGCCAGCAGGGGACTAGCGGAGATCTACGAGCAGTACTTC.